Listed here are 10 T cell receptor beta chains from one sample, sequenced in a study of shared clonotypes between healthy human individuals. Produced via immunoSEQ multiplex PCR; TCRdb's table is partial and in-frame only. The table records 950,000 to 1,200,000 clones, about 72% of them present only once. The sample comprised memory CD4+ T cells from PBMCs. As to subset: CD45RA-negative fraction. These receptors were collected from a man between 18 and 35 years old in good health. Some clones in this sample may be carry-over from other donors' samples.

The chain is built from TRBV13 and TRBJ2-1, with TRBD1 matching 8 bases. CDR1 is PRHDT, CDR2 FYEKMQ, per germline (reference sequence). This CDR3 is 16 amino acids long. V was clipped by 3 bases and J by 3 bases; unmatched bases: 7. The CDR3 region is CASSFPRTGYYNEQFF. CDR3 in DNA: TGTGCCAGCAGCTTCCCCAGGACAGGGTACTACAATGAGCAGTTCTTC. The variable domain in full, completed from reference TRBV13 and TRBJ2-1, reads AAGVIQSPRHLIKEKRETATLKCYPIPRHDTVYWYQQGPGQDPQFLISFYEKMQSDKGSIPDRFSAQQFSDYHSELNMSSLELGDSALYFCASSFPRTGYYNEQFFGPGTRLTVL.

The J gene is TRBJ2-1, the V gene TRBV15, with D uncertain. Germline-derived CDR1 and CDR2 are LNHNV and YYDKDF (reference sequence). This CDR3 region has 11 residues. Trimming left V 5 bases short and J 8 bases short, with 7 bases between. CDR3 protein: CATSPPHEQFF. CDR3 bases: TGTGCCACCAGCCCCCCCCATGAGCAGTTCTTC.

The chain has TRBV5-1 and TRBJ1-1, with D hard to call. V was pared by 0 bases and J by 1 base, with 10 bases between. This CDR3 has 15 residues. The germline CDR1 and CDR2 sequences are SGHRS and YFSETQ. The CDR3 nucleotides are TGCGCCAGCAGCTTGGCCGGAGTTTCGAACACTGAAGCTTTCTTT. This translates into CASSLAGVSNTEAFF.

This clone was seen more than once but under ten times. The V and J genes are TRBV6-5 and TRBJ2-7; D call uncertain. CDR3 length: 8 residues. Germline V CDR1 and CDR2: MNHEY, SVGAGI. The V end was cut by 9 bases, the J end by 4 bases, with 1 base between. This chain's CDR3 is CARYEQYF. DNA for the CDR3: TGTGCCAGGTACGAGCAGTACTTC.

There are many counts of this clone. This chain links TRBV25-1 with TRBJ1-2; a possible D gene is TRBD1 (6 bases). The V end lost 5 bases, the J end lost 2 bases, and 9 bases lay between the germline ends. CDR3 length equals 13 residues. Germline lookup yields CDR1 MGHDK and CDR2 SYGVNS. The CDR3 nucleotides are TGTGCCAGCAGTAAAGGACAGAACTATGGCTACACCTTC. Encoded protein: CASSKGQNYGYTF.

This clone was found a few times. This rearrangement joins TRBV7-9 to TRBJ2-2; D is possibly TRBD2 (5 bases). Trimming removed 1 base from V and 3 bases from J, with 15 bases in between. The CDR3 runs to 17 residues. Germline V lookup: CDR1 SEHNR, CDR2 FQNEAQ (reference sequence). Here the CDR3 DNA reads TGTGCCAGCAGCTTAGACTCTAGCCCGGCCTACACCGGGGAGCTGTTTTTT. This encodes CASSLDSSPAYTGELFF.

About this clone: A junction end diverges from the germline sequence, so it may reflect a read error. This chain uses TRBV28 with TRBJ2-7; perhaps TRBD1 as D (5 bases). Germline V lookup: CDR1 MDHEN, CDR2 SYDVKM. There are 12 residues in the CDR3. CDR3 amino acids: CASSSQTRESEF. CDR3 sequence (DNA): TGTGCCAGCAGTTCACAGACCAGGGAATCCGAGTTC.

The chain uses TRBV28 and TRBJ2-1, with 9 bases aligning to TRBD2. CDR1 MDHEN and CDR2 SYDVKM come from the germline V gene. The CDR3 consists of 13 residues. J was trimmed by 6 bases and V by 6 bases; bases with no gene match: 3. Here the CDR3 reads CASRLAGPNEQFF. DNA for the CDR3: TGTGCCAGCAGACTAGCGGGCCCCAATGAGCAGTTCTTC.

The chain couples TRBV2 to TRBJ2-3; 7 bases align to TRBD1. CDR1 SNHLY and CDR2 FYNNEI come from the germline V gene. The ends lost 8 bases at V and 0 bases at J; junction bases unmatched: 5. CDR3 length equals 14 residues. The CDR3 nucleotides are TGTGCCAGCTTCCGGGACAGTAGCACAGATACGCAGTATTTT. It translates to CASFRDSSTDTQYF.

The gene calls are TRBV19 and TRBJ2-1; 7 bases agree with TRBD1. After removal of 6 bases from V and 6 bases from J, the junction contained 8 bases not matched to a gene. Germline CDR1 and CDR2: LNHDA and SQIVND (reference sequence). This CDR3 is built from 14 residues. The CDR3 sequence: CASSPGQKSNEQFF. The DNA for the CDR3 is TGTGCCAGTAGCCCGGGACAGAAAAGCAATGAGCAGTTCTTC.